These T cell receptor beta chains were read from a single sample in a study of T cell clones after liver transplantation. Here immunoSEQ multiplex PCR was the method, and the copy in TCRdb shows in-frame clones only, minus some. The table shows about 68,000 clones, with roughly 92% occurring only once. Sample: CD4+ T cells from blood, taken approximately 27 months after liver transplant. Every receptor here comes from a human patient who received a liver transplant. The graft donor may account for some of the T cells. CDR3s include the opening cysteine and the closing phenylalanine or tryptophan. A D gene is named only where the DNA matches it firmly. The size entry is marked missing in some rows and otherwise reads once, few, many or a size class.

clone size,J gene,D gene,V gene,CDR3 DNA,CDR3 protein
NA,TRBJ2-1,NA,TRBV18,TGTGCCAGCTCACCAAACAGAGCTAGCTCCTACAATGAGCAGTTCTTC,CASSPNRASSYNEQFF
NA,TRBJ2-2,NA,TRBV2,TGTGCCAGCAGTGAAAGTCGCTGGCAACTTGGGGAGCTGTTTTTT,CASSESRWQLGELFF
NA,TRBJ1-4,NA,TRBV12-5,TGTGCTAGTGGTCTGGAGGCTGAAAAACTGTTTTTT,CASGLEAEKLFF
NA,TRBJ1-5,NA,TRBV10-1,TGCGCCAGCACCACTCCTTGGGGCCCCCTACGCAATCAGCCCCAGCATTTT,CASTTPWGPLRNQPQHF
NA,TRBJ2-3,TRBD2,TRBV5-4,TGTGCCAGCAGCTTGGGGCTAGCGGGAACAGATACGCAGTATTTT,CASSLGLAGTDTQYF
NA,TRBJ2-3,TRBD2,TRBV4-2,TGTGCCAGCAGCCCAGCGGGAGTGGAGACAGATACGCAGTATTTT,CASSPAGVETDTQYF
once,TRBJ2-1,NA,TRBV7-2,TGTGCCAGCAGCCTTTCCGTCAGCTCCTACAATGAGCAGTTCTTC,CASSLSVSSYNEQFF
once,TRBJ1-5,NA,TRBV6-1,TGTGCCAGCAGTGAAACGACCCACGGGCCCCAGCATTTT,CASSETTHGPQHF
NA,TRBJ2-2,TRBD2,TRBV6-1,TGTGCCAGCACTCGACTAGCGGCCAACACCGGGGAGCTGTTTTTT,CASTRLAANTGELFF
NA,TRBJ2-3,NA,TRBV29-1,TGCAGCGTTGGAGCTATGACAGATACGCAGTATTTT,CSVGAMTDTQYF
NA,TRBJ1-4,NA,TRBV11-3,TGTGCCAGCAGCGCCCGCGGGGGTAGGTCGGAAAAACTGTTTTTT,CASSARGGRSEKLFF
NA,TRBJ2-3,TRBD2,TRBV2,TGTGCCAGCAGTCGGACTAGTGCAACAGATACGCAGTATTTT,CASSRTSATDTQYF
NA,TRBJ2-7,NA,TRBV5-1,TGCGCCAGCAGCGAATCCCCTTGGGGAGGCGAGCAGTACTTC,CASSESPWGGEQYF
NA,TRBJ2-6,NA,TRBV13,TGTGCCAGCACCCGGGTTTTGACCAACGTCCTGACTTTC,CASTRVLTNVLTF
NA,TRBJ2-5,NA,TRBV29-1,TGCAGCGTTGGAGCAATTGAGACCCAGTACTTC,CSVGAIETQYF
once,TRBJ2-6,TRBD1,TRBV7-9,TGTGCCAGCAGCCTGGCGGGACAGGGGGCGTCTGGGGCCAACGTCCTGACTTTC,CASSLAGQGASGANVLTF
NA,TRBJ1-4,NA,TRBV18,TGTGCCAGCTCCCCGGGGTCTCAGGAAAAACTGTTTTTT,CASSPGSQEKLFF
once,TRBJ2-1,TRBD2,TRBV7-9,TGTGCCAGCAGCTTAGTTACTAGCGTGGATGAGCAGTTCTTC,CASSLVTSVDEQFF
NA,TRBJ1-3,NA,TRBV11-2,TGTGCCAGCAGCCTCGGACTATCTGGAAACACCATATATTTT,CASSLGLSGNTIYF
NA,TRBJ2-6,NA,TRBV28,TGTGCCAGCAGTTTTGGAGTAAATGGCCGCGGGGAAACCGGGGCCAACGTCCTGACTTTC,CASSFGVNGRGETGANVLTF
NA,TRBJ2-3,NA,TRBV7-3,TGTGCCAGCAGCACATCGGATACGCAGTATTTT,CASSTSDTQYF
NA,TRBJ1-2,NA,TRBV4-1,TGCGCCAGCAGCCAAGTGGCGCGGGGGAACTATGGCTACACCTTC,CASSQVARGNYGYTF
NA,TRBJ2-2,TRBD2,TRBV7-2,TGTGCCAGCAGCTTAGCAGCGGGGGAAGCTTATGACACCGGGGAGCTGTTTTTT,CASSLAAGEAYDTGELFF
NA,TRBJ2-1,NA,TRBV5-1,TGCGCCAGCAGCTCCGGACGGCGGGATTACAATGAGCAGTTCTTC,CASSSGRRDYNEQFF
NA,TRBJ2-1,NA,TRBV19,TGTGCCAGTAGTACCGGGATGTACAATGAGCAGTTCTTC,CASSTGMYNEQFF
NA,TRBJ2-6,NA,TRBV4-2,TGTGCCAGCAGTGGGTACAGCTCTGGGGCCAACGTCCTGACTTTC,CASSGYSSGANVLTF
NA,TRBJ1-4,TRBD1,TRBV5-1,TGCGCCAGCAGCTTCGGGACAGGGGATGAAAAACTGTTTTTT,CASSFGTGDEKLFF
NA,TRBJ2-7,TRBD1,TRBV29-1,TGCAGCGTTGAAAAGGGACAGGGGGCCCTGGAGCAGTACTTC,CSVEKGQGALEQYF
NA,TRBJ1-6,NA,TRBV7-6,TGTGCCAGCAGCCCCGCACCGCGGGCAGCTAGCTCCTATAATTCACCCCTCCACTTT,CASSPAPRAASSYNSPLHF
NA,TRBJ2-7,TRBD2,TRBV2,TGTGCCAGCAGTCAAACGGCTAGCGGGAGGGCAGGCGAGCAGTACTTC,CASSQTASGRAGEQYF
NA,TRBJ2-5,NA,TRBV5-1,TGCGCCAGCAGCTTCACCAGGGTAAGGGATACCCAGTACTTC,CASSFTRVRDTQYF
once,TRBJ2-1,TRBD2,TRBV27,TGTGCCAGCAAGGCGGGAGCCTACAATGAGCAGTTCTTC,CASKAGAYNEQFF
NA,TRBJ2-7,TRBD2,TRBV7-2,TGTGCCAGCAGCTTAGGGCTAGCGGGACGGGTCTCCTACGAGCAGTACTTC,CASSLGLAGRVSYEQYF
NA,TRBJ2-3,NA,TRBV11-3,TGTGCCAGCAGTCAAGGGGGAGAGCCCACAGATACGCAGTATTTT,CASSQGGEPTDTQYF
NA,TRBJ2-7,NA,TRBV7-2,TGTGCCAGCAGAGGACAGTTCTCCTACGAGCAGTACTTC,CASRGQFSYEQYF
NA,TRBJ2-7,TRBD1,TRBV5-1,TGCGCCAGCAGCTACTACAGGGGCGAGCAGTACTTC,CASSYYRGEQYF
few,TRBJ1-5,NA,TRBV5-6,TGTGCCAGCAGCTTGGCTCGTAGCCCAACGGAGCCCCAGCATTTT,CASSLARSPTEPQHF
NA,TRBJ2-7,NA,TRBV6-5,TGTGCCAGCAAACCAGGGTTCTCCTACGAGCAGTACTTC,CASKPGFSYEQYF
NA,TRBJ1-1,NA,TRBV25-1,TGTGCCAGCAGTCGTCTGAACACTGAAGCTTTCTTT,CASSRLNTEAFF
NA,TRBJ1-1,NA,TRBV6-1,TGTGCCAGCAGTTTTCGAGGACCCCCGGAGGGGGCTTTCTTT,CASSFRGPPEGAFF
NA,TRBJ2-7,TRBD1,TRBV11-3,TGTGCCAGCAGCTCGGGAGTCAGGGGGCTCCACTCCTACGAGCAGTACTTC,CASSSGVRGLHSYEQYF
NA,TRBJ2-7,NA,TRBV19,TGTGCCAGTAGTAAAGTACAGCTCCTGAAACCCTACGAGCAGTACTTC,CASSKVQLLKPYEQYF
NA,TRBJ2-5,TRBD2,TRBV7-2,TGTGCCAGCAGCTTATTACTAGCGAAAGAGACCCAGTACTTC,CASSLLLAKETQYF
NA,TRBJ2-3,TRBD2,TRBV12-5,TGTGCTAGTGGTTTGGTGGCGGGAGCTGGAGATACGCAGTATTTT,CASGLVAGAGDTQYF
NA,TRBJ2-7,NA,TRBV4-3,TGCGCCAGCAGCCAGATATCGGACGGCTCCTACGAGCAGTACTTC,CASSQISDGSYEQYF
once,TRBJ2-3,NA,TRBV11-2,TGTGCCAGCAGCTTATACAGCAGTAGCACAGATACGCAGTATTTT,CASSLYSSSTDTQYF
NA,TRBJ1-2,TRBD1,TRBV6-6,TGTGCCAGCAGTAAGCCGCAGGGGGCGAGCTATGGCTACACCTTC,CASSKPQGASYGYTF
once,TRBJ2-7,NA,TRBV7-2,TGTGCCAGCAGCTTAGTTCTCGCCGAGCAGTACTTC,CASSLVLAEQYF
NA,TRBJ2-3,TRBD2,TRBV14,TGTGCCAGCAGCCTTCTAGCGGGAGGTATAGATACGCAGTATTTT,CASSLLAGGIDTQYF
NA,TRBJ2-5,TRBD2,TRBV11-3,TGTGCCAGCAGCCCAACTAGCGGCCAAGAGACCCAGTACTTC,CASSPTSGQETQYF
NA,TRBJ1-4,TRBD1,TRBV4-3,TGCGCCAGCAGCCGAGGACAGGGAACTAATGAAAAACTGTTTTTT,CASSRGQGTNEKLFF
NA,TRBJ2-3,NA,TRBV2,TGTGCCAGCAGACTTATTAAAGATACGCAGTATTTT,CASRLIKDTQYF
NA,TRBJ1-1,NA,TRBV19,TGTGCCAGTAGTACCCGAAATCTAGGCACTGAAGCTTTCTTT,CASSTRNLGTEAFF
NA,TRBJ2-3,NA,TRBV19,TGTGCCAGTAGTAACCAGCTCCCAACTAGGTGGGCTGTAGATACGCAGTATTTT,CASSNQLPTRWAVDTQYF